The next 28 T cell receptor beta chains were all read from a single sample in a study of OX40 agonist ivuxolimab in advanced cancers. The assay was immunoSEQ multiplex PCR, and TCRdb's table has in-frame clones only and misses some. This table holds under 85,000 clones, just over 85% found once. The starting material was CD4+ or CD8+ T cells sorted from blood, obtained in a trial of the OX40 agonist ivuxolimab. These receptors were obtained from an adult with an advanced solid tumor such as melanoma, head and neck, liver or kidney cancer.

The CDR3 DNA sequence: TGTGCCAGTAGTATAGGAGGCAACCAAGAGACCCAGTACTTC. Its protein product is CASSIGGNQETQYF. The V and J genes are TRBV19 and TRBJ2-5; unclear D gene. V lost 1 base, J lost 0 bases, and 6 bases lay in between. The CDR3 totals 14 residues. CDR1 and CDR2 from the germline V gene are LNHDA and SQIVND (reference sequence).

The chain carries TRBV27 and TRBJ1-6; D not certain. This CDR3 has 16 amino acids. Looked up from germline, CDR1 is MNHEY and CDR2 is SMNVEV (reference sequence). Trimming took off 5 bases at V and 6 bases at J, with 17 bases between the two ends. The CDR3 is CASSPDLGSRNSPLHF. The CDR3, as DNA: TGTGCCAGCAGTCCCGACCTCGGTAGTCGTAATTCACCCCTCCACTTT.

The V gene is TRBV19, the J gene TRBJ2-7; TRBD2 aligns across 7 bases. The V and J ends lost 9 bases and 6 bases, in that order; junction bases with no gene match: 5. Germline-derived CDR1 and CDR2 are LNHDA and SQIVND (reference sequence). CDR3 length: 11 amino acids. CDR3 bases: TGTGCCAGCTCGGGGGGACGCGAGCAGTACTTC. It translates to CASSGGREQYF. Drawing the rest from reference TRBV19 and TRBJ2-7, the complete variable domain is DGGITQSPKYLFRKEGQNVTLSCEQNLNHDAMYWYRQDPGQGLRLIYYSQIVNDFQKGDIAEGYSVSREKKESFPLTVTSAQKNPTAFYLCASSGGREQYFGPGTRLTVT.

This sequence joins TRBV6-5 and TRBJ1-1; no reliable D call. The CDR3 is 14 residues long. V was pared by 6 bases and J by 0 bases, with 11 bases between. Germline V gene lookup returns CDR1 MNHEY and CDR2 SVGAGI. The CDR3 coding sequence is TGTGCCAGCAGGCCAAAACGTATGAACACTGAAGCTTTCTTT. Protein: CASRPKRMNTEAFF.

This rearrangement joins TRBV19 to TRBJ2-1; no firm D call. The CDR3 runs 14 residues. CDR1 and CDR2 from the germline V gene are LNHDA and SQIVND (reference sequence). V lost 1 base to trimming and J lost 7 bases, with 11 bases between them. The CDR3 spells CASSIALTVNEQFF. As DNA, the CDR3 is TGTGCCAGTAGTATAGCACTAACGGTGAATGAGCAGTTCTTC.

This chain joins TRBV7-9 and TRBJ2-1; 8 nucleotides line up with TRBD1. With 4 bases clipped from V and 4 bases from J, the junction kept 3 bases outside the gene matches. The germline gives CDR1 SEHNR, CDR2 FQNEAQ (reference sequence). The CDR3 is 14 residues long. The CDR3 DNA reads as TGTGCCAGCAGCTCAGGACAGGGTTACAATGAGCAGTTCTTC. This translates into CASSSGQGYNEQFF.

The chain recombines TRBV2 with TRBJ1-1, with a tentative D call TRBD1 (5 bases). With 2 bases removed from V and 8 bases from J, the gap between germline ends came to 9 bases. CDR1 SNHLY and CDR2 FYNNEI come from the germline V gene. This CDR3 has 12 residues. The CDR3 region is CASSESEGEAFF. CDR3 DNA: TGTGCCAGCAGTGAATCAGAGGGGGAAGCTTTCTTT.

V gene TRBV4-1 combines with J gene TRBJ1-3; D not certain. The CDR3 covers 14 residues. Trimming left V 7 bases short and J 4 bases short, with 14 bases between. Germline V gives CDR1 MGHRA, CDR2 YSYEKL. The CDR3, as DNA: TGCGCCAGCAAAAAGGAAGCCTCAGGAAACACCATATATTTT. Its protein product is CASKKEASGNTIYF.

This chain connects TRBV6-1 to TRBJ2-7, with 7 positions matching TRBD1. Unmatched junction bases numbered 4, after V lost 6 bases and J lost 5 bases. This CDR3 region has 12 residues. From germline, CDR1 is MNHNS and CDR2 SASEGT. The CDR3 here is CASSRQGNEQYF. CDR3 nucleotide sequence: TGTGCCAGCAGCCGACAGGGAAACGAGCAGTACTTC.

The CDR3 protein is CASSHPDREGIEAFF. CDR3 sequence (DNA): TGCGCCAGCAGCCACCCGGACAGGGAGGGGATTGAAGCTTTCTTT. The J gene is TRBJ1-1, the V gene TRBV4-1; 8 bases align to TRBD1. This CDR3 is built from 15 residues. Trimming took 3 bases from V and 7 from J; bases not matched to a gene: 10. Germline V gene sequence: CDR1 MGHRA, CDR2 YSYEKL.

In DNA form, the CDR3 reads TGTGCCAGCAGTTTATTGCCAAACACTGAAGCTTTCTTT. Its translation is CASSLLPNTEAFF. The chain uses TRBV27 and TRBJ1-1; D remains ambiguous. The V gene's germline CDR1 is MNHEY and CDR2 SMNVEV (reference sequence). V lost 1 base and J 2 bases, leaving 5 bases between the germline ends. The CDR3 is 13 amino acids.

This clone was seen a handful of times. J is TRBJ2-3 and V is TRBV18; D possibly corresponds to TRBD1 (5 bases). The germline V gene encodes CDR1 KGHSH and CDR2 LQKENI. This CDR3 has 13 amino acids. Trimming took 6 bases from V and 4 from J, leaving 11 bases between them. The DNA for the CDR3 is TGTGCCAGCTCGGAAGGGGCCGCAGATACGCAGTATTTT. The encoded protein is CASSEGAADTQYF.

V and J are TRBV19 and TRBJ2-5, with TRBD1 matching over 8 bases. Per germline, CDR1 LNHDA and CDR2 SQIVND (reference sequence). The CDR3 is made up of 15 amino acids. V trimming: 9 bases; J trimming: 3 bases; junction bases outside the gene matches: 12. The chain's CDR3 is CASLGTGTGEETQYF. The CDR3 region has the DNA TGTGCCAGCCTGGGAACCGGGACAGGAGAAGAGACCCAGTACTTC.

The chain uses TRBV4-2 and TRBJ2-7; the D is unclear. The CDR3 consists of 14 residues. CDR1 is LGHNA, CDR2 YNFKEQ, per germline. Between the trimmed V and J ends, which lost 0 bases and 3 bases, there was a span of 9 bases. CDR3 coding DNA: TGTGCCAGCAGCCAAGATAGGCGAGACTACGAGCAGTACTTC. As protein: CASSQDRRDYEQYF.

The chain joins TRBV10-1 to TRBJ2-3; no firm D call. The V end lost 5 bases, the J end lost 1 base, and 4 bases lay between the germline ends. The germline CDR1 and CDR2 sequences are WNHNN and SYGVQD (reference sequence). The CDR3 has 12 residues. The CDR3 loop is CASSQGTDTQYF. For the CDR3, the DNA is TGCGCCAGCAGTCAAGGCACAGATACGCAGTATTTT.

This clone has more than one count but fewer than ten. This chain uses TRBV28 with TRBJ1-4; D possibly corresponds to TRBD1 (5 bases). V lost 3 bases and J lost 4, with 9 bases in between. The CDR3 loop spans 14 amino acids. CDR1 MDHEN and CDR2 SYDVKM come from the germline V gene. The CDR3 region is CASSFGGGNEKLFF. The CDR3, as DNA: TGTGCCAGCAGTTTCGGGGGGGGTAATGAAAAACTGTTTTTT.

The chain is built from TRBV9 and TRBJ1-1; D remains ambiguous. Trimming took off 3 bases at V and 4 bases at J, with 16 bases between the two ends. This CDR3 has 15 amino acids. Germline CDR1 reads SGDLS; CDR2 reads YYNGEE. The chain's CDR3 is CASSGRTGSLTEAFF. In DNA, the CDR3 is TGTGCCAGCAGCGGGAGAACCGGGTCACTCACTGAAGCTTTCTTT.

The chain employs TRBV28 and TRBJ2-1, with D unclear. The CDR3 covers 12 residues. Germline CDR1 and CDR2: MDHEN and SYDVKM. Deletions cut 2 bases from V and 4 bases from J, with 3 bases between. The CDR3: CASSLGYNEQFF. CDR3 DNA sequence: TGTGCCAGCAGTTTAGGTTACAATGAGCAGTTCTTC.

The rearrangement joins TRBV7-2 to TRBJ1-5; a weak D match, TRBD1 (5 bases). The CDR3 length is 14 residues. From germline, CDR1 is SGHTA and CDR2 FQGNSA. The V gene lost 5 bases and the J gene lost 2 bases, with 10 bases spanning the gap. Written as DNA, the CDR3 is TGTGCCAGCAGCAGACGGGACGGCAATCAGCCCCAGCATTTT. Its protein product is CASSRRDGNQPQHF.

The count of this clone is one. The chain links TRBV19 to TRBJ1-1; D gene ambiguous. Trimming cost V 5 bases and J 4 bases, with 14 bases left between them. Germline CDR1 LNHDA, CDR2 SQIVND (reference sequence). The CDR3 has 14 amino acids. The CDR3 reads CASSAGAWGTEAFF. The DNA of the CDR3 is TGTGCCAGTAGTGCGGGCGCTTGGGGCACTGAAGCTTTCTTT.

This clone came up once. The chain carries TRBV6-6 and TRBJ2-7, with D unresolved. The V end lost 6 bases, the J end lost 4 bases, and 10 bases lay between the germline ends. CDR3 length: 12 residues. Germline V gene data show CDR1 as MNHNY and CDR2 as SVGAGI (reference sequence). DNA for the CDR3: TGTGCCAGCAGGGGTCCGTTATACGAGCAGTACTTC. It encodes CASRGPLYEQYF.

This clone was counted a few times. The genes are TRBV7-8 and TRBJ1-5; the D gene is possibly TRBD1 (6 bases). Germline V gene lookup returns CDR1 SGHVS and CDR2 FQNEAQ. Trimming left V 1 base short and J 9 bases short, with 19 bases between. CDR3 length: 16 residues. The CDR3 here is CASSLVSGASIPPQHF. DNA for the CDR3: TGTGCCAGCAGCTTAGTATCGGGGGCGTCAATTCCGCCCCAGCATTTT.

V is TRBV28 and J is TRBJ2-5, with 9 bases lining up with TRBD1. With V trimmed by 4 bases and J by 2 bases, 8 bases remained unmatched. The CDR3 extends over 16 amino acids. Germline lookup yields CDR1 MDHEN and CDR2 SYDVKM. DNA for the CDR3: TGTGCCAGCAGTTCACAGGGGGCAAGGGGGCAAGAGACCCAGTACTTC. Translation: CASSSQGARGQETQYF. The full variable domain, its missing parts supplied by reference TRBV28 and TRBJ2-5, is DVKVTQSSRYLVKRTGEKVFLECVQDMDHENMFWYRQDPGLGLRLIYFSYDVKMKEKGDIPEGYSVSREKKERFSLILESASTNQTSMYLCASSSQGARGQETQYFGPGTRLLVL.

The V call is TRBV9, the J call TRBJ2-7; 7 bases are a match to TRBD2. V trimming: 3 bases; J trimming: 6 bases; junction bases outside the gene matches: 6. From germline, CDR1 is SGDLS and CDR2 YYNGEE. The CDR3 contains 13 residues. The CDR3 sequence: CASSEQTSTEQYF. The CDR3 DNA reads as TGTGCCAGCAGCGAGCAGACTAGCACCGAGCAGTACTTC. The whole variable domain, filled in from reference TRBV9 and TRBJ2-7, reads DSGVTQTPKHLITATGQRVTLRCSPRSGDLSVYWYQQSLDQGLQFLIQYYNGEERAKGNILERFSAQQFPDLHSELNLSSLELGDSALYFCASSEQTSTEQYFGPGTRLTVT.

This chain connects TRBV7-2 to TRBJ2-7; D remains unclear. The CDR3 has 16 amino acids. Trimming took off 1 base at V and 0 bases at J, with 13 bases between the two ends. Germline CDR1 is SGHTA and CDR2 is FQGNSA. As DNA, the CDR3 is TGTGCCAGCAGCTTAGTAGGGCGAAGGAGCTCCTACGAGCAGTACTTC. Encoded protein: CASSLVGRRSSYEQYF.

This sequence joins TRBV16 and TRBJ2-3; TRBD1 agrees at 7 bases. Germline trimming cut 6 bases from V and 4 bases from J; bases unmatched to any gene: 10. This CDR3 comprises 15 residues. Looked up from germline, CDR1 is KGHSY and CDR2 is FQNENV. CDR3 residues: CASSRDRVGADTQYF. The CDR3 nucleotides are TGTGCCAGCAGTCGAGACAGGGTGGGAGCAGATACGCAGTATTTT.

The genes are TRBV7-9 and TRBJ1-5, with D possibly TRBD1 on 6 matching bases. The CDR3 covers 17 residues. Germline V gene sequence: CDR1 SEHNR, CDR2 FQNEAQ (reference sequence). Trimming shortened V by 0 bases and J by 3 bases, and 15 bases separated the two germline ends. The CDR3 protein is CASSLAGGGHPNQPQHF. DNA for the CDR3: TGTGCCAGCAGCTTAGCTGGGGGCGGACATCCCAATCAGCCCCAGCATTTT.

The rearrangement uses TRBV29-1 and TRBJ2-5, with D tentatively TRBD1 (5 bases). The germline V gene encodes CDR1 SQVTM and CDR2 ANQGSEA. This CDR3 has 13 residues. Trimming left V 1 base short and J 1 base short, with 7 bases between. The DNA of the CDR3 is TGCAGCGTTGAAGGACAGACCCAAGAGACCCAGTACTTC. Its protein is CSVEGQTQETQYF.